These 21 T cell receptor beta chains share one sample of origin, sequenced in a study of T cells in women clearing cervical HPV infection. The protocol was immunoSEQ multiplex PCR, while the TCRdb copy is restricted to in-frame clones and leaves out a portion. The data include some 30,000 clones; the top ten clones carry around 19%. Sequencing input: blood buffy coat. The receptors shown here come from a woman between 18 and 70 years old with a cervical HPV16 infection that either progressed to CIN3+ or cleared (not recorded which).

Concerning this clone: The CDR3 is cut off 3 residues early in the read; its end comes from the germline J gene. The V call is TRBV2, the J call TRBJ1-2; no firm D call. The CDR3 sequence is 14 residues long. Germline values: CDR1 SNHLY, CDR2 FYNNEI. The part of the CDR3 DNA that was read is TGTGCCAGCAGTGAACAGACAAGCTCCTACGAC. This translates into CASSEQTSSYD. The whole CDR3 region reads CASSEQTSSYDYTF.

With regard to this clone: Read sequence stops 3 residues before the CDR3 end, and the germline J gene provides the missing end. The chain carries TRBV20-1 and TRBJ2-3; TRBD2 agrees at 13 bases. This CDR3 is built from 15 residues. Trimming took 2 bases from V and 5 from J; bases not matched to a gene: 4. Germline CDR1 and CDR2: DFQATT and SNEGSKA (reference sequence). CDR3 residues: CSARTSGRGVDTQYF. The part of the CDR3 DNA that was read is TGCAGTGCTAGAACTAGCGGGAGGGGAGTAGATACG.

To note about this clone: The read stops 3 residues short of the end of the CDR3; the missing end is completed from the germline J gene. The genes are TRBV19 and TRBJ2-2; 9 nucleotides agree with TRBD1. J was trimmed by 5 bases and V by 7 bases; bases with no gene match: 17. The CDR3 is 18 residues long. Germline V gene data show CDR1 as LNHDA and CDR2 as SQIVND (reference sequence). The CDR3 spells CASTEYVGGTGYTGELFF. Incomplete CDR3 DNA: TGTGCCAGTACTGAATATGTTGGGGGGACAGGGTATACCGGGGAG. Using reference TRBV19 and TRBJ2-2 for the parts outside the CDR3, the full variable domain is DGGITQSPKYLFRKEGQNVTLSCEQNLNHDAMYWYRQDPGQGLRLIYYSQIVNDFQKGDIAEGYSVSREKKESFPLTVTSAQKNPTAFYLCASTEYVGGTGYTGELFFGEGSRLTVL.

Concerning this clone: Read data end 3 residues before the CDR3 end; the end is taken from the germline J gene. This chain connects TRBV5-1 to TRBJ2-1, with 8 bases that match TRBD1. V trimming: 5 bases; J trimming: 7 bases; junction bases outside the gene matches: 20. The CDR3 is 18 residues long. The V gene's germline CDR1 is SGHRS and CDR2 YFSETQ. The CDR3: CASSKGQVRVTEGNEQFF. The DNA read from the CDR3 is TGCGCCAGCAGTAAGGGACAGGTAAGAGTGACGGAGGGTAATGAG.

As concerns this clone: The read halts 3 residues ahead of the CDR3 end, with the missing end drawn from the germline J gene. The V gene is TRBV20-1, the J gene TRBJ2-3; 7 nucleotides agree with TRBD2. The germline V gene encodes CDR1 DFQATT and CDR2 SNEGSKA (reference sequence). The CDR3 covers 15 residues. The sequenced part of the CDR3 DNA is TGCAGTGCTAATCTTCTGGGGGGGTATCAAGAGACG. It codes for CSANLLGGYQET. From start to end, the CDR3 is CSANLLGGYQETQYF.

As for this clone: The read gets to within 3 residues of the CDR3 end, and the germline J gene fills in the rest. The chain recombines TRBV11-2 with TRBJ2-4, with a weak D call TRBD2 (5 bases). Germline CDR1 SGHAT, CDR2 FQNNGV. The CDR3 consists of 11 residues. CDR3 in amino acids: CASSSDYGQYF. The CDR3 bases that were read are TGTGCCAGCAGCTCCGACTATGGT.

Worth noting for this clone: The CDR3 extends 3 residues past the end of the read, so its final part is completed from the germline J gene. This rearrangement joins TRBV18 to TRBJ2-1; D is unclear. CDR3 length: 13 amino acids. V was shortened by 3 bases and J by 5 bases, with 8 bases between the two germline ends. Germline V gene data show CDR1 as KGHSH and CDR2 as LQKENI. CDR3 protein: CASSPPSDNEQFF. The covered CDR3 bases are TGTGCCAGCTCACCCCCGTCCGACAATGAG.

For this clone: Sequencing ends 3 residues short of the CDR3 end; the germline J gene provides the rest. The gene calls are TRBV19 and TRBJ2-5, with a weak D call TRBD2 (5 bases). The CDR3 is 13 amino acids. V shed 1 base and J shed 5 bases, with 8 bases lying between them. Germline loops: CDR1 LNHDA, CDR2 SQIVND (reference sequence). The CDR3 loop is CASSIGTWETQYF. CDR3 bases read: TGTGCCAGTAGTATAGGGACTTGGGAGACC.

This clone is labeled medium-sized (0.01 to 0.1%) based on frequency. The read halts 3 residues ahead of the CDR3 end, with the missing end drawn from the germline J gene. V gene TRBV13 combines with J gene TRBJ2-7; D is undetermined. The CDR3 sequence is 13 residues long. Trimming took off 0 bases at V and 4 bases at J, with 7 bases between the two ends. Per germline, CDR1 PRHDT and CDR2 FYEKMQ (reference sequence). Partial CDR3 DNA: TGTGCCAGCAGCTTAGGGTCTCTTTACGAG. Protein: CASSLGSLYE. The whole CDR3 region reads CASSLGSLYEQYF. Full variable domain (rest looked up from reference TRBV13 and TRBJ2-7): AAGVIQSPRHLIKEKRETATLKCYPIPRHDTVYWYQQGPGQDPQFLISFYEKMQSDKGSIPDRFSAQQFSDYHSELNMSSLELGDSALYFCASSLGSLYEQYFGPGTRLTVT.

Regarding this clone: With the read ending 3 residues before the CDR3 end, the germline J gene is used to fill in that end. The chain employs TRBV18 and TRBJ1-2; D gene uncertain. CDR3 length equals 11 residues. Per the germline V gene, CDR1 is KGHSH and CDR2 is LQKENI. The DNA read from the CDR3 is TGTGCCAGCTCACCAGAACATACC. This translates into CASSPEHT. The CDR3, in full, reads CASSPEHTYTF.

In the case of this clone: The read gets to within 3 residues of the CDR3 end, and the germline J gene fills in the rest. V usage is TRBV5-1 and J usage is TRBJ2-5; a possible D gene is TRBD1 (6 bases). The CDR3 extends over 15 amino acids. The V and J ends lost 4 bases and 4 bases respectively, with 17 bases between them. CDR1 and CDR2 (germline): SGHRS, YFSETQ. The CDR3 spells CASSPGIGGPETQYF. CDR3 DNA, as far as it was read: TGCGCCAGCAGCCCCGGTATTGGGGGCCCAGAGACC.

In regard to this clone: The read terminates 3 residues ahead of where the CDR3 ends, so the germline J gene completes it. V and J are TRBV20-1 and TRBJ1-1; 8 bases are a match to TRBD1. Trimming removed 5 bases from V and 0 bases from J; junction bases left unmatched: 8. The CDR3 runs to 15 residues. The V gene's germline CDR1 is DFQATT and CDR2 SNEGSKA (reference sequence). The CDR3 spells CSARRQGHMNTEAFF. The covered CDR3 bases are TGCAGTGCTCGCCGACAGGGGCACATGAACACTGAA.

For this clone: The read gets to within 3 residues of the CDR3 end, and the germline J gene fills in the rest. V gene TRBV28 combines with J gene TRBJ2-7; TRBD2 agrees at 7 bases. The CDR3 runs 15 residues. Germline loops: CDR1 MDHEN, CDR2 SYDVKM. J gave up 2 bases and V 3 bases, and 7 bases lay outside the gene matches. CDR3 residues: CASSLVLATTYEQYF. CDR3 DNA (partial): TGTGCCAGCAGTTTGGTACTAGCGACGACCTACGAG.

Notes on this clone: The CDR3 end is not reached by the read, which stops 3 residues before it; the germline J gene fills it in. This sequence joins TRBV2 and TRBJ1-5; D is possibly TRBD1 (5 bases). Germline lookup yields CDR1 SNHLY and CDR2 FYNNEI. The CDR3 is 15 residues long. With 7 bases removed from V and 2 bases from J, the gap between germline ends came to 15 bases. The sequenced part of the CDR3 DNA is TGTGCCAGCAACGGAGGGGTGATTGGCAATCAGCCC. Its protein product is CASNGGVIGNQP. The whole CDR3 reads CASNGGVIGNQPQHF.

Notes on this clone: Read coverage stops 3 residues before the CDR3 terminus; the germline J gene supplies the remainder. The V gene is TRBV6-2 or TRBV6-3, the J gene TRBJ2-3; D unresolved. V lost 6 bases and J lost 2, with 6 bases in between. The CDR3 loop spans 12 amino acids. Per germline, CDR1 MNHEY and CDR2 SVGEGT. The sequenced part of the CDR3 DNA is TGTGCCAGCAGCCACAACACAGATACG. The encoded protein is CASSHNTDT. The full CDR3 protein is CASSHNTDTQYF.

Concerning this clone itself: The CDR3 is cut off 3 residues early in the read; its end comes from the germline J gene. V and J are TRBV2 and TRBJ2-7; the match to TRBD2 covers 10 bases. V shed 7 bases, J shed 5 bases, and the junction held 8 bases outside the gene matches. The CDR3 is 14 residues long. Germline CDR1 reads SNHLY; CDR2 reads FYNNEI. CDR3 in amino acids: CASTKGLAGDEQYF. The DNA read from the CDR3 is TGTGCCAGCACCAAGGGGCTAGCGGGAGACGAG. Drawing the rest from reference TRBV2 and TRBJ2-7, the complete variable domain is EPEVTQTPSHQVTQMGQEVILRCVPISNHLYFYWYRQILGQKVEFLVSFYNNEISEKSEIFDDQFSVERPDGSNFTLKIRSTKLEDSAMYFCASTKGLAGDEQYFGPGTRLTVT.

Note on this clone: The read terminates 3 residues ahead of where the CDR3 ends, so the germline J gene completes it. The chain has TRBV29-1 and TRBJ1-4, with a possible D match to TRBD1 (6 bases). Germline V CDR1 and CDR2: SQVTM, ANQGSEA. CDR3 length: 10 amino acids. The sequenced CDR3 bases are TGCAGCGTTCGGGACACTTTA. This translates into CSVRDTL. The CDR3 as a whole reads CSVRDTLLFF. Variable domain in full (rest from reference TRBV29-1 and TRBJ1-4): SAVISQKPSRDICQRGTSLTIQCQVDSQVTMMFWYRQQPGQSLTLIATANQGSEATYESGFVIDKFPISRPNLTFSTLTVSNMSPEDSSIYLCSVRDTLLFFGSGTQLSVL.

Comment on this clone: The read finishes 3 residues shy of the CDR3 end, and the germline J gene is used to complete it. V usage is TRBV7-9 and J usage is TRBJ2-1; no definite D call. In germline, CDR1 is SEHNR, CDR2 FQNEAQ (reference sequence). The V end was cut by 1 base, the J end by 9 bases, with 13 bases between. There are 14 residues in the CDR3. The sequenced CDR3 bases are TGTGCCAGCAGCTTAGTCTCCACCACGGGTGAG. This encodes CASSLVSTTGE. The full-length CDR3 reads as CASSLVSTTGEQFF.

Here the CDR3 reads CASSQSSRVDTYTF. Partial CDR3 DNA: TGTGCCAGCAGCCAAAGTTCAAGGGTAGATACC. This chain connects TRBV7-2 to TRBJ1-2; D not certain. Read coverage stops 3 residues before the CDR3 terminus; the germline J gene supplies the remainder. Germline-derived CDR1 and CDR2 are SGHTA and FQGNSA. There are 14 residues in the CDR3.

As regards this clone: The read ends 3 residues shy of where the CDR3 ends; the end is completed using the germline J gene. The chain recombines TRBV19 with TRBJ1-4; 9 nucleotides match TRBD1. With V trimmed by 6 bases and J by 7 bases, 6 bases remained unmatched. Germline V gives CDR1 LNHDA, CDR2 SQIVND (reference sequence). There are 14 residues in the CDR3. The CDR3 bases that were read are TGTGCCAGTAGCTTCGGGACAGGGACTGAAAAA. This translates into CASSFGTGTEK. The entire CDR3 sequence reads CASSFGTGTEKLFF. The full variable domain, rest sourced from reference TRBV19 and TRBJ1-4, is DGGITQSPKYLFRKEGQNVTLSCEQNLNHDAMYWYRQDPGQGLRLIYYSQIVNDFQKGDIAEGYSVSREKKESFPLTVTSAQKNPTAFYLCASSFGTGTEKLFFGSGTQLSVL.

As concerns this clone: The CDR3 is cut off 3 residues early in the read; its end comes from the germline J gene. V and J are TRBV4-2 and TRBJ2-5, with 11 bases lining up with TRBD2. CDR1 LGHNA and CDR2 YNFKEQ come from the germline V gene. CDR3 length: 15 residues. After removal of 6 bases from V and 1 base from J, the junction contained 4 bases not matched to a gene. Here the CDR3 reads CASSPTSGVQETQYF. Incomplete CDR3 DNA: TGTGCCAGCAGTCCGACTAGCGGGGTCCAAGAGACC.